This TCR beta chain came from a study of post-analysis software for immune sequencing data. Study-level findings and limits: By F measure, samples from a shared preparation batch strongly co-clustered. Patients showed TRBV5-6, TRBV5-1 and TRBV20-1 among five TRBV segments more frequent than in controls. Compared against controls, patients with multiple sclerosis displayed significantly lower normalized Chao1 diversity.

Concerning this clonotype itself: What it binds is not known. Since a much larger clone is just one base distant, this may be a read error.

Libraries were made from TCR beta cDNA, and they carried unique molecular identifiers. TCRdb ran MiXCR on the PCR reads and lists one entry per CDR3 protein. Here the sample spans around 500,000 distinct CDR3 sequences, around 31% being singletons. The CDR3 is 14 amino acids. The sequence was obtained from a girl between 2 and 17 years old with multiple sclerosis. Sequenced input: blood. The J gene is TRBJ2-7, the V gene TRBV12-3 or TRBV12-4; D not resolved. TRBJ2-5 explains the end of the DNA better; the J call may be wrong. The DNA of the CDR3 is TGTGCCAGCAGTTTTAATGCAAGGGCCGAGACCCAGTACTTC. Amino acid sequence: CASSFNARAETQYF.